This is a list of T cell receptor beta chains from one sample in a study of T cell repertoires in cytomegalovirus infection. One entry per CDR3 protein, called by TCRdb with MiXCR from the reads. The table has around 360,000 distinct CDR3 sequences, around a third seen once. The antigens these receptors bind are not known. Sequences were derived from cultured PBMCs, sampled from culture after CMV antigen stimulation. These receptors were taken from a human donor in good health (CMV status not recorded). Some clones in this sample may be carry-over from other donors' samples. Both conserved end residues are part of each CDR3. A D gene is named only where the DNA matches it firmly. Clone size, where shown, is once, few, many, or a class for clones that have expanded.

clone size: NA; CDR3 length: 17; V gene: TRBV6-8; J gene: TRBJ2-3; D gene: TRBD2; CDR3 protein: CASSYLAGEAGTDTQYF; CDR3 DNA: TGTGCCAGCAGTTATCTAGCGGGAGAGGCGGGCACAGATACGCAGTATTTT
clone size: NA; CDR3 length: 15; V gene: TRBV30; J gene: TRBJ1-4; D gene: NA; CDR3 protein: CAWSVRTYQEEKLFF; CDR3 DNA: TGTGCCTGGAGTGTACGGACGTATCAGGAGGAAAAACTGTTTTTT
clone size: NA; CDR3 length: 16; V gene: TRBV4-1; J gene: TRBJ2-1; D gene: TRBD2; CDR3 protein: CASSQTGTSAYNEQFF; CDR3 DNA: TGCGCCAGCAGCCAGACCGGGACTAGCGCTTACAATGAGCAGTTCTTC
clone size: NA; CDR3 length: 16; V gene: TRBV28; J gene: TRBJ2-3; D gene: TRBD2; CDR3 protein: CASSPAEAGGTDTQYF; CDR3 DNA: TGTGCCAGCAGTCCCGCAGAAGCGGGAGGTACAGATACGCAGTATTTT
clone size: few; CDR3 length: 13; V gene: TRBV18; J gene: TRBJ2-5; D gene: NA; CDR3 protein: CASSPTSGETQYF; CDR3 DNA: TGTGCCAGCTCACCCACGTCAGGGGAGACCCAGTACTTC
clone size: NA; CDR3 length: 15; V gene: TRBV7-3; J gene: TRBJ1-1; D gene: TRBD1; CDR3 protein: CASSLGDRDSTEAFF; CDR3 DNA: TGTGCCAGCAGCTTAGGGGACAGGGATTCCACTGAAGCTTTCTTT
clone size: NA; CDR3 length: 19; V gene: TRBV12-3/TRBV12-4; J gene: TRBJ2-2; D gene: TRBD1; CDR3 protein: CASSSILPGQGSNTGELFF; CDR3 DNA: TGTGCCAGCAGTTCTATACTCCCGGGACAGGGGTCGAACACCGGGGAGCTGTTTTTT
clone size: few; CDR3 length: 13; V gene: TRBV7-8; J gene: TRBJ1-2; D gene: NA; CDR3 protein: CASTEAGTYGYTF; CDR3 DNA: TGTGCCAGCACCGAGGCCGGGACCTATGGCTACACCTTC
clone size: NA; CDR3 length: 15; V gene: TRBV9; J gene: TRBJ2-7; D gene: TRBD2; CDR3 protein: CASSRTVAGDYEQYF; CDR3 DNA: TGTGCCAGCAGCCGCACCGTGGCGGGGGACTACGAGCAGTACTTC
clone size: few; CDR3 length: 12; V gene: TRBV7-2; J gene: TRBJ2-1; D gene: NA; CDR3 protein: CASSLPPARQFF; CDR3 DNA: TGTGCCAGCAGCTTACCCCCCGCGAGGCAGTTCTTC
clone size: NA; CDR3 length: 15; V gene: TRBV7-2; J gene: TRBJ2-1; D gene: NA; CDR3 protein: CASSLALARYNEQFF; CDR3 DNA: TGTGCCAGCAGCTTAGCCCTAGCGCGTTACAATGAGCAGTTCTTC
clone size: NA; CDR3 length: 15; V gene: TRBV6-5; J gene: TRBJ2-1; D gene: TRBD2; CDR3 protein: CASSYPGTSSNEQFF; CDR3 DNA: TGTGCCAGCAGTTACCCTGGGACTAGCAGTAATGAGCAGTTCTTC
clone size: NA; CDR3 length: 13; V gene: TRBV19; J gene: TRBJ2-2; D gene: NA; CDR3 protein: CASSNPNTGELFF; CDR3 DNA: TGTGCCAGTAGTAATCCGAACACCGGGGAGCTGTTTTTT
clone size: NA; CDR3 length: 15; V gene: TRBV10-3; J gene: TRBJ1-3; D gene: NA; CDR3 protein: CAIRPGLEAGNTIYF; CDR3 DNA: TGTGCCATCAGACCAGGGTTAGAAGCTGGAAACACCATATATTTT
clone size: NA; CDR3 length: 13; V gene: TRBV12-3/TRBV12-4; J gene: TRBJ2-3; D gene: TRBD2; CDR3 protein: CASCAGDTDTQYF; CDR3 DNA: TGTGCCAGCTGTGCGGGAGATACAGATACGCAGTATTTT
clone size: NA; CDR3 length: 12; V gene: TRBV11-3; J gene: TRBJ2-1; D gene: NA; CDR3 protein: CASSSRTSEQFF; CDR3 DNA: TGTGCCAGCAGCTCTAGGACATCAGAGCAGTTCTTC
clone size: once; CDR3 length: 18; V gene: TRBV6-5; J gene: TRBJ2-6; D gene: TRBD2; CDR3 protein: CASSYSPAGVSGANVLTF; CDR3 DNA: TGTGCCAGCAGTTACTCACCCGCGGGAGTCTCTGGGGCCAACGTCCTGACTTTC
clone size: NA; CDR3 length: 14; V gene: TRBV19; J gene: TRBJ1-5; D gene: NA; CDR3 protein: CASSIGMGDQPQHF; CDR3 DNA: TGTGCCAGTAGTATAGGAATGGGTGATCAGCCCCAGCATTTT
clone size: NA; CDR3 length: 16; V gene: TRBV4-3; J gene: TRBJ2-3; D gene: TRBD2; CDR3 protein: CASSQDVAGAPDTQYF; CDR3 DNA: TGCGCCAGCAGCCAAGATGTGGCGGGAGCCCCAGATACGCAGTATTTT
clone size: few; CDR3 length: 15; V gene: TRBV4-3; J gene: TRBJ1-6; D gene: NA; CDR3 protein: CASSRTGTGPSPLHF; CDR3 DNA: TGCGCCAGCAGCCGCACCGGGACGGGCCCTTCACCCCTCCACTTT
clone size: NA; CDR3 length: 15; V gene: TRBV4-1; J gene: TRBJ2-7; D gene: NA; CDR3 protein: CASSRAEGRSYEQYF; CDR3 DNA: TGCGCCAGCAGCCGGGCGGAAGGACGCTCCTACGAGCAGTACTTC
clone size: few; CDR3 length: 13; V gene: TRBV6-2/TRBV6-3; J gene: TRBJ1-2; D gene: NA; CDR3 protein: CASNYGQNYGYTF; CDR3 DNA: TGTGCCAGCAATTATGGGCAGAACTATGGCTACACCTTC
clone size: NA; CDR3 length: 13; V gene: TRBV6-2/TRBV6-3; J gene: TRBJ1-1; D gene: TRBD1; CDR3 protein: CASGRGANTEAFF; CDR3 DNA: TGTGCCAGCGGCAGGGGGGCGAACACTGAAGCTTTCTTT
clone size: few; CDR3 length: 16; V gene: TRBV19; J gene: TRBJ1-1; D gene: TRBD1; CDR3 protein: CASSIGRDRGWAEAFF; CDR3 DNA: TGTGCCAGTAGTATAGGCCGGGACAGGGGTTGGGCTGAAGCTTTCTTT
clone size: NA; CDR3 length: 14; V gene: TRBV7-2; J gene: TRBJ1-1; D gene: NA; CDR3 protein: CASSLGRANTEAFF; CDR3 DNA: TGTGCCAGCAGCTTAGGACGGGCGAACACTGAAGCTTTCTTT
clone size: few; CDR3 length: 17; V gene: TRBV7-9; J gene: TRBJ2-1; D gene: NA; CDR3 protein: CASSSHMDSGLIVEQFF; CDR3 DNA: TGTGCCAGCAGCAGTCATATGGACTCCGGATTAATCGTTGAGCAGTTCTTC
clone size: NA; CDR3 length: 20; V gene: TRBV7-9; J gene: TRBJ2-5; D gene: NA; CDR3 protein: CASSLGRTGGTSGSQETQYF; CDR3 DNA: TGTGCCAGCAGCTTAGGGAGGACAGGGGGAACTAGCGGGAGTCAAGAGACCCAGTACTTC
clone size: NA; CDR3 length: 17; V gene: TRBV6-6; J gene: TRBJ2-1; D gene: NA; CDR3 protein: CASSPVGGASSRDEQFF; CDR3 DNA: TGTGCCAGCAGCCCAGTGGGGGGGGCGTCTTCAAGGGATGAGCAGTTCTTC
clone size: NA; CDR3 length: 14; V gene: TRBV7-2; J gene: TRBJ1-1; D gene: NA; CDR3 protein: CASSLDLLNTEAFF; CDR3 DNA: TGTGCCAGCAGCTTAGACCTACTGAACACTGAAGCTTTCTTT
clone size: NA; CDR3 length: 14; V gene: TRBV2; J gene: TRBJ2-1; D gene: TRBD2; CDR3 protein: CASLGLAGGNEQFF; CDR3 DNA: TGTGCCAGCTTGGGATTAGCGGGGGGCAATGAGCAGTTCTTC
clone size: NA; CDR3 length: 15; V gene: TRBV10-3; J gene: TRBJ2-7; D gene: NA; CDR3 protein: CAISEREGPSGEQYF; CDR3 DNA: TGTGCCATCAGTGAGCGAGAGGGCCCCTCGGGCGAGCAGTACTTC
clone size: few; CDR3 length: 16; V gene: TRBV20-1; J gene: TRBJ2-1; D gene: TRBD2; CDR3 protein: CSARSIAGESYNEQFF; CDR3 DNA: TGCAGTGCTAGGTCGATAGCGGGAGAGTCCTACAATGAGCAGTTCTTC
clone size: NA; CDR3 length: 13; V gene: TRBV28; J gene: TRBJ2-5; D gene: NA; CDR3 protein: CASSLRGMETQYF; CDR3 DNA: TGTGCCAGCAGTTTGAGGGGCATGGAGACCCAGTACTTC
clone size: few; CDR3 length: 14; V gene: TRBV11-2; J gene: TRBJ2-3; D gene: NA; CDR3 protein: CASSFLGATHTQYF; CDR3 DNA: TGTGCCAGCAGCTTTCTCGGGGCCACGCATACGCAGTATTTT
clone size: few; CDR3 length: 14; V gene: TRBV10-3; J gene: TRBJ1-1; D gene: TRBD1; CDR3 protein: CAISVVKQGTEAFF; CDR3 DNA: TGTGCCATCAGTGTCGTAAAACAGGGGACTGAAGCTTTCTTT
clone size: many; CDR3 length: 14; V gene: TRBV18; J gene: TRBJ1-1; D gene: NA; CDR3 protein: CASSPGQSNTEAFF; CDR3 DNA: TGTGCCAGCTCACCAGGGCAATCGAACACTGAAGCTTTCTTT
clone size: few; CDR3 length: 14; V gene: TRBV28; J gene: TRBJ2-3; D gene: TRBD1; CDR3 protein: CASSQGTGPDTQYF; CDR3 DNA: TGTGCCAGCAGCCAAGGGACAGGGCCAGATACGCAGTATTTT
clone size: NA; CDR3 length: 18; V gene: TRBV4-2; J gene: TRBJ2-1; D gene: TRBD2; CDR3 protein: CASSQDGLAGGLDNEQFF; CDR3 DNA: TGTGCCAGCAGCCAAGATGGGCTAGCGGGAGGTTTGGACAATGAGCAGTTCTTC
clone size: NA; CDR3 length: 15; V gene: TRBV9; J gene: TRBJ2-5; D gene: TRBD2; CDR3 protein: CASSVAGGPEETQYF; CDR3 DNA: TGTGCCAGCAGCGTCGCGGGAGGGCCCGAGGAGACCCAGTACTTC
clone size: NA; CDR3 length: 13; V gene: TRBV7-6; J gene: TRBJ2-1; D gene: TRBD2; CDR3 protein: CASREIAGNEQFF; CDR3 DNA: TGTGCCAGCAGGGAAATAGCGGGCAATGAGCAGTTCTTC
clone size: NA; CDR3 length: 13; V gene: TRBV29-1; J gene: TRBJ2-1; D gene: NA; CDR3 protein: CSVRGRLYNEQFF; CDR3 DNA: TGCAGCGTGCGGGGACGGCTCTACAATGAGCAGTTCTTC
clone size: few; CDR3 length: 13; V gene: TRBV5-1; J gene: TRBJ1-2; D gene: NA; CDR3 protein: CASSLEFDYGYTF; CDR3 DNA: TGCGCCAGCAGCTTGGAGTTTGACTATGGCTACACCTTC
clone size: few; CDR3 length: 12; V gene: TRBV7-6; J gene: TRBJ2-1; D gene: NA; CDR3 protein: CASSDLGSEQFF; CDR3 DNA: TGTGCCAGCAGCGACCTCGGGAGTGAGCAGTTCTTC
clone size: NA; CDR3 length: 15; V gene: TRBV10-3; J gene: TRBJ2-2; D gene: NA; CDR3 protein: CAIRTGTSSTGELFF; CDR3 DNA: TGTGCCATCAGAACCGGGACTTCAAGCACCGGGGAGCTGTTTTTT
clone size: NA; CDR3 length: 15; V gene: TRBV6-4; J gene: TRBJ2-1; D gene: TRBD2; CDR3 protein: CASSLLAGVPNEQFF; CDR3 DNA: TGTGCCAGCAGTCTCCTAGCGGGAGTTCCAAATGAGCAGTTCTTC
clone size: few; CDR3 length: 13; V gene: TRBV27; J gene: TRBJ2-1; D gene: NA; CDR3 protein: CASLRPTYNEQFF; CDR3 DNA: TGTGCCAGCCTAAGACCCACCTACAATGAGCAGTTCTTC
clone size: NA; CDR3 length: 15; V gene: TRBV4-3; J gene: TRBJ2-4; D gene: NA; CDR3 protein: CASSQDSGGGNIQYF; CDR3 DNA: TGCGCCAGCAGCCAAGATTCAGGTGGGGGGAACATTCAGTACTTC
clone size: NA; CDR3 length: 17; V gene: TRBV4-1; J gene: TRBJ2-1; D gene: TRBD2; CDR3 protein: CASSQAGFSGSFYEQFF; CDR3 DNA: TGCGCCAGCAGCCAAGCTGGATTTAGCGGGAGTTTCTATGAGCAGTTCTTC
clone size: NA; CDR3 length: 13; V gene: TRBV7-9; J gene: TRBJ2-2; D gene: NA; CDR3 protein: CASSWTDTGELFF; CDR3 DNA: TGTGCCAGCAGCTGGACAGACACCGGGGAGCTGTTTTTT
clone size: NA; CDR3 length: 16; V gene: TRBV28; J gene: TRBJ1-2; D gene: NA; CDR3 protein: CASSLAGQDSNYGYTF; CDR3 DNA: TGTGCCAGCAGTTTAGCTGGGCAGGACTCTAACTATGGCTACACCTTC
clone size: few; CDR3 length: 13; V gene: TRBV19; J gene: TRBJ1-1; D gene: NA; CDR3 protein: CASSMGPNTEAFF; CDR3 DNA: TGTGCCAGTAGTATGGGACCGAACACTGAAGCTTTCTTT
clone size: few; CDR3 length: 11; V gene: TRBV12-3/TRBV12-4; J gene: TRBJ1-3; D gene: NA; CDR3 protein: CASSFADTIYF; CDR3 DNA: TGTGCCAGCAGTTTCGCAGACACCATATATTTT
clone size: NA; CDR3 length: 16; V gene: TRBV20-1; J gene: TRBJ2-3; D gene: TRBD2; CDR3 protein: CSARLRLAGDPDTQYF; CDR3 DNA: TGCAGTGCTAGACTTCGACTAGCGGGAGATCCAGATACGCAGTATTTT
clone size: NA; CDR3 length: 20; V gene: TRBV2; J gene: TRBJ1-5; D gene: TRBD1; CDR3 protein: CASSGTGRRVPVHSNQPQHF; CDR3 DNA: TGTGCCAGCAGTGGGACAGGGCGACGGGTTCCTGTCCATAGCAATCAGCCCCAGCATTTT
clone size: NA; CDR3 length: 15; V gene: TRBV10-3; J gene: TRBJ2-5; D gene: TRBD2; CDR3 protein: CAIASGSFEGETQYF; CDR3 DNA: TGTGCCATCGCTAGCGGGAGCTTCGAGGGGGAGACCCAGTACTTC
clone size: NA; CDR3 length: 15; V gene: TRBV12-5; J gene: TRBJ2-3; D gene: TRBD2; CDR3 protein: CASGLLGLATDTQYF; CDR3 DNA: TGTGCTAGTGGTTTGCTCGGACTAGCCACAGATACGCAGTATTTT
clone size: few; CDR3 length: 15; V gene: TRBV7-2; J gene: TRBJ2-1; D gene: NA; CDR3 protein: CASSFERFSYNEQFF; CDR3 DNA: TGTGCCAGCAGCTTCGAGAGGTTCTCCTACAATGAGCAGTTCTTC
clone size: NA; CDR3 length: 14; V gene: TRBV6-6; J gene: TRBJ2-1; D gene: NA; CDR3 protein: CASRLYDSSREQFF; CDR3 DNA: TGTGCCAGCAGGCTATATGACTCCTCCCGTGAGCAGTTCTTC
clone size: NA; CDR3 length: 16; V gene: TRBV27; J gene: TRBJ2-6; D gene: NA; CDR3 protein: CASSPYRFSGANVLTF; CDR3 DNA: TGTGCCAGCAGCCCTTATCGGTTCTCTGGGGCCAACGTCCTGACTTTC
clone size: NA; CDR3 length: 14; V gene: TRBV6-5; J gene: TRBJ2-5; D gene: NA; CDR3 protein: CANSYFSSKETQYF; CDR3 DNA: TGTGCCAACAGTTACTTTTCATCAAAAGAGACCCAGTACTTC